One and the same sample provided the 8 T cell receptor beta chains below, sequenced in a study of blood T cell repertoires in COVID-19. Assay used: immunoSEQ multiplex PCR; TCRdb lists only in-frame clones, some missing. Seen here are about 160,000 clones, more than 75% observed once, and the top ten hold about 6.3%. Source material: PBMCs or T cells enriched from blood (not recorded which). The receptor set was obtained from a woman between 45 and 60 years old who had recovered from COVID-19.

The chain employs TRBV30 and TRBJ1-1; 7 bases are shared with TRBD1. Germline lookup yields CDR1 GTSNPN and CDR2 SVGIG (reference sequence). Germline trimming cut 4 bases from V and 5 bases from J; bases unmatched to any gene: 10. This CDR3 comprises 14 residues. CDR3 protein: CAWKGDSGLTEAFF. The CDR3 DNA follows: TGTGCCTGGAAGGGGGACAGTGGGTTGACTGAAGCTTTCTTT. Full variable domain (rest looked up from reference TRBV30 and TRBJ1-1): SQTIHQWPATLVQPVGSPLSLECTVEGTSNPNLYWYRQAAGRGLQLLFYSVGIGQISSEVPQNLSASRPQDRQFILSSKKLLLSDSGFYLCAWKGDSGLTEAFFGQGTRLTVV.

This clone was picked up a small number of times. This chain joins TRBV7-9 and TRBJ1-2, with a weak D call TRBD1 (6 bases). Germline V CDR1 and CDR2: SEHNR, FQNEAQ (reference sequence). CDR3 size: 15 residues. V lost 1 base and J lost 1, with 10 bases in between. The CDR3 nucleotides are TGTGCCAGCAGCTTAGAACAGGGTGGTAACTATGGCTACACCTTC. It codes for CASSLEQGGNYGYTF.

The V call is TRBV7-2, the J call TRBJ1-2; D ambiguous. Trimming stripped 5 bases from V and 3 bases from J, with 7 bases between. The germline V gene encodes CDR1 SGHTA and CDR2 FQGNSA. The CDR3 consists of 12 residues. The DNA of the CDR3 is TGTGCCAGCAGCCCTCGGGACTATGGCTACACCTTC. Translated: CASSPRDYGYTF.

The gene calls are TRBV13 and TRBJ2-3, with 11 bases matching TRBD2. The CDR3 is made up of 17 amino acids. Germline V gene data show CDR1 as PRHDT and CDR2 as FYEKMQ (reference sequence). V shed 5 bases and J 1 base; nucleotides not matched to a gene: 8. CDR3 coding DNA: TGTGCCAGCAGCACCCGACTAGCGGGACATGGCACAGATACGCAGTATTTT. Protein: CASSTRLAGHGTDTQYF. Full variable domain (remainder filled in from reference TRBV13 and TRBJ2-3): AAGVIQSPRHLIKEKRETATLKCYPIPRHDTVYWYQQGPGQDPQFLISFYEKMQSDKGSIPDRFSAQQFSDYHSELNMSSLELGDSALYFCASSTRLAGHGTDTQYFGPGTRLTVL.

This clone appeared once. The chain couples TRBV18 to TRBJ1-1; no reliable D call. CDR3 length: 13 amino acids. Trimming left V 2 bases short and J 0 bases short, with 4 bases between. CDR1 is KGHSH, CDR2 LQKENI, per germline. Written as DNA, the CDR3 is TGTGCCAGCTCACCAGGGCTGAACACTGAAGCTTTCTTT. It encodes CASSPGLNTEAFF. The variable domain in full, with the rest retrieved from reference TRBV18 and TRBJ1-1, is NAGVMQNPRHLVRRRGQEARLRCSPMKGHSHVYWYRQLPEEGLKFMVYLQKENIIDESGMPKERFSAEFPKEGPSILRIQQVVRGDSAAYFCASSPGLNTEAFFGQGTRLTVV.

The chain employs TRBV30 and TRBJ1-6; no firm D call. The CDR3 runs to 15 residues. Germline V CDR1 and CDR2: GTSNPN, SVGIG (reference sequence). Trimming stripped 0 bases from V and 0 bases from J, with 6 bases between. The CDR3 nucleotides read TGTGCCTGGAGTGTACTTAGCTCCTATAATTCACCCCTCCACTTT. This codes for CAWSVLSSYNSPLHF.

The rearrangement joins TRBV24-1 to TRBJ2-3, with a tentative D call TRBD1 (7 bases). CDR3 length equals 15 residues. The V and J ends lost 2 bases and 2 bases respectively, with 10 bases between them. Germline V CDR1 and CDR2: KGHDR, SFDVKD. The CDR3 is CATSDSGGTTDTQYF. The CDR3 bases are TGTGCCACCAGTGATTCAGGGGGGACCACAGATACGCAGTATTTT.

This chain connects TRBV9 to TRBJ1-1; D not certain. This CDR3 has 14 amino acids. The germline V and J ends were trimmed by 0 bases and 1 base, with 7 bases remaining between them. Per germline, CDR1 SGDLS and CDR2 YYNGEE. CDR3 loop: CASSVAPENTEAFF. As DNA, the CDR3 is TGTGCCAGCAGCGTAGCGCCAGAGAACACTGAAGCTTTCTTT.